This T cell receptor beta chain was recorded in a study of blood T cell repertoires in COVID-19. Study context: The study drew acute and convalescent COVID-19 samples from the United States, Italy and Spain. Nucleic acid was either cDNA or gDNA, and it came from T cells, B-cell-depleted T cells, or PBMCs.

Trimming pared 5 bases from V and 0 bases from J, leaving 11 bases between. From germline, CDR1 is SGHDT and CDR2 YYEEEE. The CDR3 has 15 amino acids. This clone showed up just a few times. Original handling: Reference gene primer amplification gave nucleated cell count estimates. Libraries were prepared by immunoSEQ multiplex PCR; TCRdb keeps only in-frame clonotypes and omits some of them. For V, J and clone size, that table is used; D and trimming come from the DNA. The sample carries around 180,000 clones, less than 85% recorded once. V gene TRBV5-6 combines with J gene TRBJ1-4, with D perhaps matching TRBD1 (5 bases). The sequence was collected from a woman older than 75 with active or convalescent COVID-19. Sequencing was done on a sample of peripheral blood. Here the CDR3 DNA reads TGTGCCAGCAGTACAGGAGTCACAACTAATGAAAAACTGTTTTTT. Its protein product is CASSTGVTTNEKLFF.